Below, 17 T cell receptor beta chains from the same sample are listed, as sequenced in a study of CD8+ T cells in alopecia areata. Reverse transcription of extracted RNA yielded cDNA, which provided the sequencing template. Clones were read by immunoSEQ multiplex PCR, and TCRdb kept only the in-frame ones, dropping some. The table includes roughly 75,000 clones, under 75% detected once. Specimen: CD8+ T cells sorted from blood, collected at week 0. The receptors stem from a human donor with alopecia areata.

This chain uses TRBV5-1 with TRBJ2-7, with TRBD1 matching 7 bases. There are 12 residues in the CDR3. Trimming at V came to 7 bases and at J to 3 bases, leaving 4 bases not matched to a gene. Germline loops: CDR1 SGHRS, CDR2 YFSETQ. The chain's CDR3 is CASSGTDYEQYF. DNA of the CDR3: TGCGCCAGCTCTGGGACAGACTACGAGCAGTACTTC.

This clone has a handful of counts. This CDR3 is also generated by other DNA sequences in the sample. The chain couples TRBV19 to TRBJ2-1; D is ambiguous. Germline loops: CDR1 LNHDA, CDR2 SQIVND (reference sequence). V dropped 3 bases and J dropped 5 bases, with 8 bases sitting between them. This CDR3 spans 13 amino acids. CDR3: CASSIAQNNEQFF. CDR3 sequence (DNA): TGTGCCAGTAGTATCGCGCAGAACAATGAGCAGTTCTTC.

This chain joins TRBV29-1 and TRBJ2-1; D is unclear. This CDR3 is 12 amino acids long. V lost 3 bases to trimming and J lost 5 bases, with 8 bases between them. Germline lookup yields CDR1 SQVTM and CDR2 ANQGSEA. CDR3 amino acids: CSVDPEDNEQFF. The CDR3 DNA sequence: TGCAGCGTTGACCCAGAAGACAATGAGCAGTTCTTC.

The chain couples TRBV5-8 to TRBJ2-4; D ambiguous. Germline V gives CDR1 SGHTS, CDR2 YDEGEE. V lost 0 bases, J lost 1 base, and 11 bases lay in between. The CDR3 runs to 16 residues. The CDR3 DNA is TGTGCCAGCAGCTTGGTGGCGGATAGTGCCAAAAACATTCAGTACTTC. It translates to CASSLVADSAKNIQYF.

The chain has TRBV29-1 and TRBJ2-1; D is undetermined. Germline CDR1 SQVTM, CDR2 ANQGSEA. Trimming took 7 bases from V and 13 from J, leaving 14 bases between them. CDR3 length equals 10 residues. The CDR3 coding sequence is TGCAGCGACCGAAGGTTTCCCCAGTTCTTC. It translates to CSDRRFPQFF.

The chain employs TRBV19 and TRBJ2-5, with D possibly TRBD2 on 5 matching bases. The germline V and J ends were trimmed by 5 bases and 1 base, with 11 bases remaining between them. Germline CDR1 LNHDA, CDR2 SQIVND (reference sequence). The CDR3 is 14 residues long. DNA of the CDR3: TGTGCCAGTAGTTTCGGACGGGGCCAAGAGACCCAGTACTTC. Its protein product is CASSFGRGQETQYF.

The chain carries TRBV30 and TRBJ2-1, with a possible D match to TRBD2 (5 bases). Per the germline V gene, CDR1 is GTSNPN and CDR2 is SVGIG (reference sequence). CDR3 size: 13 residues. Trimming took 0 bases from V and 10 from J, leaving 13 bases between them. CDR3 nucleotides: TGTGCCTGGAGTGTAACGGGGAGAGAGGAGCAGTTCTTC. Protein product: CAWSVTGREEQFF.

This rearrangement joins TRBV29-1 to TRBJ2-3; the match to TRBD2 covers 8 bases. The V gene's germline CDR1 is SQVTM and CDR2 ANQGSEA. The CDR3 spans 15 residues. V lost 5 bases to trimming and J lost 0 bases; unmatched junction nucleotides: 7. DNA for the CDR3: TGCAGCGTTTCTCAACTAGCGGTTAGCACAGATACGCAGTATTTT. The encoded protein is CSVSQLAVSTDTQYF.

The chain couples TRBV7-9 to TRBJ2-5, with D unclear. This CDR3 spans 14 amino acids. Germline V gene data show CDR1 as SEHNR and CDR2 as FQNEAQ (reference sequence). Trimming took 5 bases from V and 0 from J, leaving 10 bases between them. Here the CDR3 reads CASSRAEYQETQYF. Written as DNA, the CDR3 is TGTGCCAGCAGCCGGGCGGAATACCAAGAGACCCAGTACTTC.

The chain couples TRBV6-5 to TRBJ1-1; tentative D call: TRBD1 (6 bases). Germline V gene sequence: CDR1 MNHEY, CDR2 SVGAGI. The germline V and J ends were trimmed by 6 bases and 3 bases, with 11 bases remaining between them. The CDR3 covers 13 residues. CDR3 sequence reads: CASSLDRHTEAFF. Here the CDR3 DNA reads TGTGCCAGCAGCTTGGACAGACACACTGAAGCTTTCTTT.

This clone has just a few counts. This sequence joins TRBV6-5 and TRBJ2-2; 8 bases are a match to TRBD2. The germline V gene has CDR1 MNHEY and CDR2 SVGAGI. The V segment lost 4 bases and the J segment 4 bases; nucleotides outside the gene matches: 5. CDR3 length equals 15 residues. CDR3 amino acids: CASSSLAELTGELFF. DNA for the CDR3: TGTGCCAGCAGTTCACTAGCGGAGCTCACCGGGGAGCTGTTTTTT.

The CDR3 DNA reads as TGTGCCAGCAGCCCAGCGGGAGGGGGCGATACGCAGTATTTT. It yields the protein CASSPAGGGDTQYF. The chain has TRBV7-8 and TRBJ2-3; 10 bases line up with TRBD2. The CDR3 has 14 residues. After removal of 5 bases from V and 6 bases from J, the junction contained 5 bases not matched to a gene. Germline CDR1 SGHVS, CDR2 FQNEAQ. The full variable domain, completed using reference TRBV7-8 and TRBJ2-3, is GAGVSQSPRYKVAKRGQDVALRCDPISGHVSLFWYQQALGQGPEFLTYFQNEAQLDKSGLPSDRFFAERPEGSVSTLKIQRTQQEDSAVYLCASSPAGGGDTQYFGPGTRLTVL.

This clone was found a few times. This chain uses TRBV4-1 with TRBJ2-1; D not resolved. The CDR3 has 12 amino acids. V was trimmed by 5 bases and J by 7 bases, leaving 9 bases between them. Germline V CDR1 and CDR2: MGHRA, YSYEKL. In DNA, the CDR3 is TGCGCCAGCAGCAACAACGTTAATGAGCAGTTCTTC. Amino acid sequence: CASSNNVNEQFF.

The rearrangement joins TRBV28 to TRBJ2-5, with D tentatively TRBD2 (7 bases). The germline V gene encodes CDR1 MDHEN and CDR2 SYDVKM. This CDR3 spans 19 amino acids. V was shortened by 6 bases and J by 4 bases, with 30 bases between the two germline ends. The CDR3 nucleotides are TGTGCCAGCAGCCGAGCCCCGTGGGGGGCCTCGAGGGAGGGAGAGACCCAGTACTTC. Its translation is CASSRAPWGASREGETQYF.

This clone was detected a few times. This chain connects TRBV27 to TRBJ1-2, with D perhaps matching TRBD1 (5 bases). The CDR3 loop spans 14 amino acids. The germline V and J ends were trimmed by 3 bases and 7 bases, with 15 bases remaining between them. The germline gives CDR1 MNHEY, CDR2 SMNVEV (reference sequence). The CDR3 bases are TGTGCCAGCAGTTTCGGCAGGGTGAAGGGTGGCTACACCTTC. Residues: CASSFGRVKGGYTF.

The rearrangement uses TRBV11-2 and TRBJ2-5; no firm D call. CDR1 is SGHAT and CDR2 is FQNNGV in the germline V gene. With 4 bases removed from V and 2 bases from J, the gap between germline ends came to 8 bases. This CDR3 is built from 13 residues. CDR3 region: CASSSDTQETQYF. Here the CDR3 DNA reads TGTGCCAGCAGCTCCGATACGCAAGAGACCCAGTACTTC.

The V and J genes are TRBV4-2 and TRBJ1-2; weak D call: TRBD1 (6 bases). Germline V gene sequence: CDR1 LGHNA, CDR2 YNFKEQ. Deletions cut 6 bases from V and 1 base from J, with 15 bases between. CDR3 length equals 15 residues. The CDR3 DNA follows: TGTGCCAGCAGGTACAGGGAGGACATTAACTATGGCTACACCTTC. It encodes CASRYREDINYGYTF.